This T cell receptor beta chain is from a study of T cell repertoires in cytomegalovirus infection. One entry per CDR3 protein results from TCRdb running MiXCR on the reads. Among roughly 230,000 distinct CDR3 sequences listed, 9% to 15% were seen once. Losses at the gene ends were 3 bases for V and 8 bases for J; bases not matched to a gene: 11. Germline CDR1 is DFQATT and CDR2 is SNEGSKA (reference sequence). This CDR3 contains 15 residues. The sequenced sample consisted of PBMCs. This receptor was obtained from a human donor in good health (CMV status not recorded). Some clones in this sample may be carry-over from other donors' samples. V is TRBV20-1 and J is TRBJ1-4; 8 bases align to TRBD1. DNA of the CDR3: TGCAGTGCTAGGAATAACCGGGACAGGACAGAAAAACTGTTTTTT. Its protein product is CSARNNRDRTEKLFF.